This TCR beta chain originates from a study of T cell responses to AZD1222 COVID-19 vaccine. Background on the study: The study pooled second doses at about 4 or about 12 weeks. Findings and caveats of the study: Nearly half of spike-specific TCRs reportedly go after variant regions that carry no mutations. Just five or six AZD1222 recipients were seropositive at baseline. The study sampled repertoires only after the peak T cell response.

In the case of this clone: Its antigen remains unknown.

The data were produced by immunoSEQ multiplex PCR, yet TCRdb's version contains in-frame clones alone and is incomplete. The sample shows about 140,000 clones, almost 90% of them seen only once. The source was peripheral blood, collected on day 0 of AZD1222 vaccination. This TCR was recovered from an adult in good health.

Here the CDR3 DNA reads TGTGCCAGCATTACAGGAGAAGATGAGCAGTTCTTC. Translating it yields CASITGEDEQFF. This rearrangement joins TRBV27 to TRBJ2-1; D might be TRBD1 (5 bases). The CDR3 sequence is 12 residues long. From germline, CDR1 is MNHEY and CDR2 SMNVEV (reference sequence). V dropped 7 bases and J dropped 8 bases, with 12 bases sitting between them.